These 10 T cell receptor beta chains were sequenced from one sample in a study of identical twins. One entry per CDR3 protein results from TCRdb running MiXCR on the 5' RACE reads. The repertoire includes some 760,000 distinct CDR3 sequences, about 20% of them detected once, and around 13% sits in the top ten. A further study also used this sample, focusing on T cells expressing NK-cell markers.

Material: PBMCs. All receptors derive from a woman aged 18-35 years in good health.

This chain joins TRBV5-1 and TRBJ2-1, with unresolved D. Germline CDR1 is SGHRS and CDR2 is YFSETQ. CDR3 length: 14 amino acids. The V end was cut by 4 bases, the J end by 2 bases, with 10 bases between. CDR3 sequence: CASSPNNPYNEQFF. CDR3 sequence (DNA): TGCGCCAGCAGCCCCAATAACCCCTACAATGAGCAGTTCTTC.

This clonotype was seen a handful of times. This sequence joins TRBV20-1 and TRBJ2-1; no definite D call. CDR1 and CDR2 (germline): DFQATT, SNEGSKA (reference sequence). CDR3 length equals 13 residues. V was shortened by 6 bases and J by 2 bases, with 11 bases between the two germline ends. The CDR3 bases are TGCAGTGCGTCAGGAGATACCTACAATGAGCAGTTCTTC. It specifies CSASGDTYNEQFF.

Only a few counts were recorded for this clonotype. This sequence joins TRBV20-1 and TRBJ2-3; 12 positions agree with TRBD2. The junction had 15 bases not matched to a gene; V was cut back by 6 bases and J by 5 bases. Germline V CDR1 and CDR2: DFQATT, SNEGSKA (reference sequence). The CDR3 length is 17 residues. The CDR3 spells CSAQKRSSGGVGDTQYF. CDR3 sequence (DNA): TGCAGTGCCCAAAAGAGGTCTAGCGGGGGGGTTGGAGATACGCAGTATTTT.

V usage is TRBV7-9 and J usage is TRBJ2-1, with TRBD1 matching 7 bases. Looked up from germline, CDR1 is SEHNR and CDR2 is FQNEAQ (reference sequence). V lost 2 bases and J lost 12; bases outside the gene matches: 4. The CDR3 is 12 residues long. CDR3 residues: CASSLSGGWQFF. As DNA, the CDR3 is TGTGCCAGCAGCTTATCAGGGGGATGGCAGTTCTTC.

This clonotype was seen a few times. The J gene is TRBJ1-5, the V gene TRBV20-1, with D unresolved. The CDR3 totals 12 residues. V gave up 6 bases and J gave up 7 bases, with 13 bases separating them. Germline CDR1 DFQATT, CDR2 SNEGSKA (reference sequence). The CDR3 sequence: CSAKRAIQPQHF. CDR3 DNA sequence: TGCAGTGCCAAACGGGCAATCCAGCCCCAGCATTTT.

J is TRBJ2-2 and V is TRBV7-2; possible D gene TRBD2, 6 bases. CDR3 size: 16 residues. Germline V gives CDR1 SGHTA, CDR2 FQGNSA. The V and J ends lost 1 base and 8 bases respectively, with 17 bases between them. CDR3 nucleotides: TGTGCCAGCAGCTTAGGAGGCCGCGGACGGGGGGGGGAGCTGTTTTTT. Translated: CASSLGGRGRGGELFF. The complete variable domain, with remaining parts taken from reference TRBV7-2 and TRBJ2-2, reads GAGVSQSPSNKVTEKGKDVELRCDPISGHTALYWYRQSLGQGLEFLIYFQGNSAPDKSGLPSDRFSAERTGGSVSTLTIQRTQQEDSAVYLCASSLGGRGRGGELFFGEGSRLTVL.

The chain carries TRBV6-2 or TRBV6-3 and TRBJ2-2; the match to TRBD2 covers 8 bases. Trimming removed 10 bases from V and 6 bases from J; junction bases left unmatched: 13. CDR1 and CDR2 (germline): MNHEY, SVGEGT. The CDR3 covers 15 residues. The DNA for the CDR3 is TGTGCCACAAACCCCAGCGGGAGAGGAGCCGGGGAGCTGTTTTTT. Protein sequence: CATNPSGRGAGELFF.

This clonotype was detected a few times. The chain has TRBV7-8 and TRBJ2-2; D is possibly TRBD2 (7 bases). The CDR3 is 16 residues long. Germline V gene data show CDR1 as SGHVS and CDR2 as FQNEAQ. V lost 4 bases and J 4 bases, leaving 16 bases between the germline ends. The chain's CDR3 is CASSYQGGGGTGELFF. The CDR3 DNA reads TGTGCCAGCAGCTACCAAGGGGGGGGCGGCACCGGGGAGCTGTTTTTT.

The rearrangement links TRBV12-3 or TRBV12-4 to TRBJ1-2; 7 positions agree with TRBD1. The CDR3 is 12 residues long. V gave up 3 bases and J gave up 8 bases; unmatched junction bases: 3. CDR3 bases: TGTGCCAGCAGTTTCACAGGGGTAGGCTACACCTTC. It is translated as CASSFTGVGYTF.

V gene TRBV28 combines with J gene TRBJ2-7; 10 nucleotides line up with TRBD1. The germline gives CDR1 MDHEN, CDR2 SYDVKM. Trimming removed 4 bases from V and 4 bases from J; junction bases left unmatched: 7. The CDR3 is made up of 15 amino acids. The CDR3: CASSSAGTGEYEQYF. The CDR3 DNA follows: TGTGCCAGCAGTTCTGCCGGGACAGGGGAGTACGAGCAGTACTTC.